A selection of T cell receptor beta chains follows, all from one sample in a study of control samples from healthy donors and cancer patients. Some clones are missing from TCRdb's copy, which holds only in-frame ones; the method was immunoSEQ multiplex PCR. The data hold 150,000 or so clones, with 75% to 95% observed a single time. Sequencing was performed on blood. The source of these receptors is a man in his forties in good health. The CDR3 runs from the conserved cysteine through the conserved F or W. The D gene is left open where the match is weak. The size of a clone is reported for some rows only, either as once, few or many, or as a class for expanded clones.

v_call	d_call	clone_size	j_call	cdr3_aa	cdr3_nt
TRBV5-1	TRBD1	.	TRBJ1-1	CASSLATRQGANTEAFF	TGCGCCAGCAGCTTGGCAACTCGGCAGGGGGCGAACACTGAAGCTTTCTTT
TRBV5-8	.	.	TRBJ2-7	CASSYYEQYF	TGTGCCAGCAGTTACTACGAGCAGTACTTC
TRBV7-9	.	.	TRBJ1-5	CASTLNNQPQHF	TGTGCCAGCACCTTAAATAATCAGCCCCAGCATTTT
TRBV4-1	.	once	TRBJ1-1	CASSKNQGTEAFF	TGCGCCAGCAGTAAAAACCAGGGCACTGAAGCTTTCTTT
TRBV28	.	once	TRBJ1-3	CASSPDPSGNTIYF	TGTGCCAGCAGTCCGGATCCCTCTGGAAACACCATATATTTT
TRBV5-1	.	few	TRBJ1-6	CASTADVRSPLHF	TGCGCCAGCACGGCGGACGTTAGGTCACCCCTCCACTTT
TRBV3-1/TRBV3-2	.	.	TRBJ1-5	CASSQDWARLEVGANQPQHF	TGTGCCAGCAGCCAAGATTGGGCCAGGCTAGAAGTTGGGGCTAATCAGCCCCAGCATTTT
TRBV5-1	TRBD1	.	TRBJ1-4	CASSFRGPDEKLFF	TGCGCCAGCAGCTTTAGGGGGCCGGACGAAAAACTGTTTTTT
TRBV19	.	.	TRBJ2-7	CASSVGGGQYYEQYF	TGTGCCAGTAGTGTCGGGGGGGGACAGTACTACGAGCAGTACTTC
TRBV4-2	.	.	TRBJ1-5	CASSPPGDQPQHF	TGTGCCAGCAGCCCCCCGGGCGATCAGCCCCAGCATTTT
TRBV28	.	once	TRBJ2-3	CASSFQGGGRTDTQYF	TGTGCCAGCAGTTTCCAGGGCGGGGGCCGCACAGATACGCAGTATTTT
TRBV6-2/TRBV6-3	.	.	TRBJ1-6	CASSYLRGRAPLHF	TGTGCCAGCAGTTACCTACGGGGTCGGGCACCCCTCCACTTT
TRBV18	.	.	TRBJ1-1	CASSWGGEAFF	TGTGCCAGCTCATGGGGGGGTGAAGCTTTCTTT
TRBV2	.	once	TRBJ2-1	CASKGQNNEQFF	TGTGCCAGCAAGGGACAAAACAATGAGCAGTTCTTC
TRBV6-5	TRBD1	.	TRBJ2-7	CASSYSFSGQGAEQYF	TGTGCCAGCAGTTACTCATTCTCCGGACAGGGTGCCGAGCAGTACTTC
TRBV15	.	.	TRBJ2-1	CATSRALSGPNEQFF	TGTGCCACCAGCAGAGCCCTTTCCGGGCCGAATGAGCAGTTCTTC
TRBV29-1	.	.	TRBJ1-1	CSGRSVIEAFF	TGCAGCGGGAGGTCAGTCATTGAAGCTTTCTTT
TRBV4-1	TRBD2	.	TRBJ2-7	CASSQEGLAGSSYEQYF	TGCGCCAGCAGCCAAGAGGGACTAGCGGGGAGCTCCTACGAGCAGTACTTC
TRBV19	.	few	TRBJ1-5	CASWGTQAGRPQHF	TGTGCCAGTTGGGGAACCCAGGCGGGGAGGCCCCAGCATTTT
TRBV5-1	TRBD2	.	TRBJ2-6	CASRAGGALSGANVLTF	TGCGCCAGCAGAGCGGGGGGCGCGTTATCCGGGGCCAACGTCCTGACTTTC
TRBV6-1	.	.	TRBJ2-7	CASSDGGMAYEQYF	TGTGCCAGCAGTGATGGGGGAATGGCCTACGAGCAGTACTTC
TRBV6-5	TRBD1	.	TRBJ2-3	CASSTRTGADTQYF	TGTGCCAGCAGTACCCGGACAGGGGCGGATACGCAGTATTTT
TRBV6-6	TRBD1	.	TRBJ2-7	CASSYGSGTGFGEQYF	TGTGCCAGCAGTTATGGGAGCGGGACAGGGTTCGGCGAGCAGTACTTC
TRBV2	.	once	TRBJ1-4	CASRLGTFKDEKLFF	TGTGCCAGCAGACTCGGGACATTCAAGGATGAAAAACTGTTTTTT
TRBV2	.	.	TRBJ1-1	CASSDRSTEAFF	TGTGCCAGCAGTGACAGGTCCACTGAAGCTTTCTTT
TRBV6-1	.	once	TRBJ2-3	CASSDQPGGRTDTQYF	TGTGCCAGCAGTGACCAGCCGGGCGGGCGCACAGATACGCAGTATTTT
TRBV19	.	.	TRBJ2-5	CASSTQGETQYF	TGTGCCAGTAGTACCCAGGGAGAGACCCAGTACTTC
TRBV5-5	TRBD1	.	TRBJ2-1	CASSDSRTGLDEQFF	TGTGCCAGCAGCGACAGCCGGACAGGGTTGGATGAGCAGTTCTTC
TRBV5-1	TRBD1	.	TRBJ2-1	CASSLVGGLYNEQFF	TGCGCCAGCAGCTTGGTAGGGGGCCTCTACAATGAGCAGTTCTTC
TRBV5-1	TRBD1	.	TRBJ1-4	CASSATGGPRNEKLFF	TGCGCCAGCAGCGCGACAGGGGGTCCAAGAAATGAAAAACTGTTTTTT
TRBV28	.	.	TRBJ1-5	CASIYQGNQPQHF	TGTGCCAGCATATACCAGGGTAATCAGCCCCAGCATTTT
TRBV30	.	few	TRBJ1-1	CAWSPGYTEAFF	TGTGCCTGGAGCCCAGGGTACACTGAAGCTTTCTTT
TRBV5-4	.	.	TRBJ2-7	CASSSDGYEQYF	TGTGCCAGCAGCTCGGACGGCTACGAGCAGTACTTC
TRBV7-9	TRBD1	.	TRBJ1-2	CASSLAQRGRVNYGYTF	TGTGCCAGCAGCTTAGCTCAAAGGGGGCGCGTAAACTATGGCTACACCTTC
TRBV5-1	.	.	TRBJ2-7	CASSLGVGGYEQYF	TGCGCCAGCAGCTTGGGGGTAGGGGGCTACGAGCAGTACTTC
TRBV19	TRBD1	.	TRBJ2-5	CASSTGGLRTETQYF	TGTGCCAGTAGTACAGGGGGCCTAAGAACAGAGACCCAGTACTTC
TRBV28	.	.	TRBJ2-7	CASSLVGVQSLYEQYF	TGTGCCAGCAGTTTGGTGGGGGTGCAGTCACTATACGAGCAGTACTTC
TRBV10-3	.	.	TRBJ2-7	CAIKDQGGGYEQYF	TGTGCCATCAAGGACCAGGGGGGAGGCTACGAGCAGTACTTC
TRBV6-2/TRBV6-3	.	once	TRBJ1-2	CASSYFTGRDLFYGYTF	TGTGCCAGCAGTTACTTCACGGGCAGGGATTTGTTCTATGGCTACACCTTC
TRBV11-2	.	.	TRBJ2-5	CASSLGSLRGQETQYF	TGTGCCAGCAGCTTAGGATCCCTCCGGGGACAAGAGACCCAGTACTTC
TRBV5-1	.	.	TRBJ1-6	CASSSQGSGSPLHF	TGCGCCAGCAGCTCCCAGGGGTCGGGATCACCCCTCCACTTT
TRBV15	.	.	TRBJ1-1	CATSRDQGSEAFF	TGTGCCACCAGCAGAGATCAGGGGAGTGAAGCTTTCTTT
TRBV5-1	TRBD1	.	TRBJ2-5	CASSSGTGGAKTQYF	TGCGCCAGCAGCTCGGGGACAGGGGGCGCAAAGACCCAGTACTTC
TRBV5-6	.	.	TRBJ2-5	CASSLGPRETQYF	TGTGCCAGCAGCTTGGGTCCTCGGGAGACCCAGTACTTC
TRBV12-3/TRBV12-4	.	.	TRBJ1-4	CASSPNKNEKLFF	TGTGCCAGCAGTCCAAACAAAAATGAAAAACTGTTTTTT
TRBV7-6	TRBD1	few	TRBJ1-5	CASSQGQGNNQPQHF	TGTGCCAGCAGCCAGGGACAGGGGAACAATCAGCCCCAGCATTTT
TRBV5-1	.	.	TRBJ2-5	CASMGLGPSGETQYF	TGCGCCAGCATGGGGCTAGGGCCTTCGGGAGAGACCCAGTACTTC
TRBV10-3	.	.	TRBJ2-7	CAIRTQGFAGEQYF	TGTGCCATCAGAACACAGGGTTTCGCGGGGGAGCAGTACTTC
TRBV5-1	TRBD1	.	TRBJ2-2	CASDPTGGTGELFF	TGCGCCAGCGACCCGACAGGGGGAACCGGGGAGCTGTTTTTT
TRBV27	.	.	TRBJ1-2	CASTLNPGAGNYGYTF	TGTGCCAGCACCCTCAACCCTGGGGCAGGGAACTATGGCTACACCTTC
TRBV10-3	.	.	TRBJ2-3	CAISAAAYTDTQYF	TGTGCCATCAGTGCGGCAGCCTACACAGATACGCAGTATTTT
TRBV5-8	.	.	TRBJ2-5	CASGFTETQYF	TGTGCCAGCGGATTCACAGAGACCCAGTACTTC
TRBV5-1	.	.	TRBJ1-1	CASSVGAGGTEAFF	TGCGCCAGCAGCGTCGGGGCCGGAGGAACTGAAGCTTTCTTT
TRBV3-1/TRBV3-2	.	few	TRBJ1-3	CASSPRGGPLDTIYF	TGTGCCAGCAGCCCCCGGGGCGGGCCTTTAGACACCATATATTTT
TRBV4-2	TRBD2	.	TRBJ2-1	CASSPGWRAGGLIEQFF	TGTGCCAGCAGCCCAGGATGGCGCGCGGGGGGGCTTATTGAGCAGTTCTTC